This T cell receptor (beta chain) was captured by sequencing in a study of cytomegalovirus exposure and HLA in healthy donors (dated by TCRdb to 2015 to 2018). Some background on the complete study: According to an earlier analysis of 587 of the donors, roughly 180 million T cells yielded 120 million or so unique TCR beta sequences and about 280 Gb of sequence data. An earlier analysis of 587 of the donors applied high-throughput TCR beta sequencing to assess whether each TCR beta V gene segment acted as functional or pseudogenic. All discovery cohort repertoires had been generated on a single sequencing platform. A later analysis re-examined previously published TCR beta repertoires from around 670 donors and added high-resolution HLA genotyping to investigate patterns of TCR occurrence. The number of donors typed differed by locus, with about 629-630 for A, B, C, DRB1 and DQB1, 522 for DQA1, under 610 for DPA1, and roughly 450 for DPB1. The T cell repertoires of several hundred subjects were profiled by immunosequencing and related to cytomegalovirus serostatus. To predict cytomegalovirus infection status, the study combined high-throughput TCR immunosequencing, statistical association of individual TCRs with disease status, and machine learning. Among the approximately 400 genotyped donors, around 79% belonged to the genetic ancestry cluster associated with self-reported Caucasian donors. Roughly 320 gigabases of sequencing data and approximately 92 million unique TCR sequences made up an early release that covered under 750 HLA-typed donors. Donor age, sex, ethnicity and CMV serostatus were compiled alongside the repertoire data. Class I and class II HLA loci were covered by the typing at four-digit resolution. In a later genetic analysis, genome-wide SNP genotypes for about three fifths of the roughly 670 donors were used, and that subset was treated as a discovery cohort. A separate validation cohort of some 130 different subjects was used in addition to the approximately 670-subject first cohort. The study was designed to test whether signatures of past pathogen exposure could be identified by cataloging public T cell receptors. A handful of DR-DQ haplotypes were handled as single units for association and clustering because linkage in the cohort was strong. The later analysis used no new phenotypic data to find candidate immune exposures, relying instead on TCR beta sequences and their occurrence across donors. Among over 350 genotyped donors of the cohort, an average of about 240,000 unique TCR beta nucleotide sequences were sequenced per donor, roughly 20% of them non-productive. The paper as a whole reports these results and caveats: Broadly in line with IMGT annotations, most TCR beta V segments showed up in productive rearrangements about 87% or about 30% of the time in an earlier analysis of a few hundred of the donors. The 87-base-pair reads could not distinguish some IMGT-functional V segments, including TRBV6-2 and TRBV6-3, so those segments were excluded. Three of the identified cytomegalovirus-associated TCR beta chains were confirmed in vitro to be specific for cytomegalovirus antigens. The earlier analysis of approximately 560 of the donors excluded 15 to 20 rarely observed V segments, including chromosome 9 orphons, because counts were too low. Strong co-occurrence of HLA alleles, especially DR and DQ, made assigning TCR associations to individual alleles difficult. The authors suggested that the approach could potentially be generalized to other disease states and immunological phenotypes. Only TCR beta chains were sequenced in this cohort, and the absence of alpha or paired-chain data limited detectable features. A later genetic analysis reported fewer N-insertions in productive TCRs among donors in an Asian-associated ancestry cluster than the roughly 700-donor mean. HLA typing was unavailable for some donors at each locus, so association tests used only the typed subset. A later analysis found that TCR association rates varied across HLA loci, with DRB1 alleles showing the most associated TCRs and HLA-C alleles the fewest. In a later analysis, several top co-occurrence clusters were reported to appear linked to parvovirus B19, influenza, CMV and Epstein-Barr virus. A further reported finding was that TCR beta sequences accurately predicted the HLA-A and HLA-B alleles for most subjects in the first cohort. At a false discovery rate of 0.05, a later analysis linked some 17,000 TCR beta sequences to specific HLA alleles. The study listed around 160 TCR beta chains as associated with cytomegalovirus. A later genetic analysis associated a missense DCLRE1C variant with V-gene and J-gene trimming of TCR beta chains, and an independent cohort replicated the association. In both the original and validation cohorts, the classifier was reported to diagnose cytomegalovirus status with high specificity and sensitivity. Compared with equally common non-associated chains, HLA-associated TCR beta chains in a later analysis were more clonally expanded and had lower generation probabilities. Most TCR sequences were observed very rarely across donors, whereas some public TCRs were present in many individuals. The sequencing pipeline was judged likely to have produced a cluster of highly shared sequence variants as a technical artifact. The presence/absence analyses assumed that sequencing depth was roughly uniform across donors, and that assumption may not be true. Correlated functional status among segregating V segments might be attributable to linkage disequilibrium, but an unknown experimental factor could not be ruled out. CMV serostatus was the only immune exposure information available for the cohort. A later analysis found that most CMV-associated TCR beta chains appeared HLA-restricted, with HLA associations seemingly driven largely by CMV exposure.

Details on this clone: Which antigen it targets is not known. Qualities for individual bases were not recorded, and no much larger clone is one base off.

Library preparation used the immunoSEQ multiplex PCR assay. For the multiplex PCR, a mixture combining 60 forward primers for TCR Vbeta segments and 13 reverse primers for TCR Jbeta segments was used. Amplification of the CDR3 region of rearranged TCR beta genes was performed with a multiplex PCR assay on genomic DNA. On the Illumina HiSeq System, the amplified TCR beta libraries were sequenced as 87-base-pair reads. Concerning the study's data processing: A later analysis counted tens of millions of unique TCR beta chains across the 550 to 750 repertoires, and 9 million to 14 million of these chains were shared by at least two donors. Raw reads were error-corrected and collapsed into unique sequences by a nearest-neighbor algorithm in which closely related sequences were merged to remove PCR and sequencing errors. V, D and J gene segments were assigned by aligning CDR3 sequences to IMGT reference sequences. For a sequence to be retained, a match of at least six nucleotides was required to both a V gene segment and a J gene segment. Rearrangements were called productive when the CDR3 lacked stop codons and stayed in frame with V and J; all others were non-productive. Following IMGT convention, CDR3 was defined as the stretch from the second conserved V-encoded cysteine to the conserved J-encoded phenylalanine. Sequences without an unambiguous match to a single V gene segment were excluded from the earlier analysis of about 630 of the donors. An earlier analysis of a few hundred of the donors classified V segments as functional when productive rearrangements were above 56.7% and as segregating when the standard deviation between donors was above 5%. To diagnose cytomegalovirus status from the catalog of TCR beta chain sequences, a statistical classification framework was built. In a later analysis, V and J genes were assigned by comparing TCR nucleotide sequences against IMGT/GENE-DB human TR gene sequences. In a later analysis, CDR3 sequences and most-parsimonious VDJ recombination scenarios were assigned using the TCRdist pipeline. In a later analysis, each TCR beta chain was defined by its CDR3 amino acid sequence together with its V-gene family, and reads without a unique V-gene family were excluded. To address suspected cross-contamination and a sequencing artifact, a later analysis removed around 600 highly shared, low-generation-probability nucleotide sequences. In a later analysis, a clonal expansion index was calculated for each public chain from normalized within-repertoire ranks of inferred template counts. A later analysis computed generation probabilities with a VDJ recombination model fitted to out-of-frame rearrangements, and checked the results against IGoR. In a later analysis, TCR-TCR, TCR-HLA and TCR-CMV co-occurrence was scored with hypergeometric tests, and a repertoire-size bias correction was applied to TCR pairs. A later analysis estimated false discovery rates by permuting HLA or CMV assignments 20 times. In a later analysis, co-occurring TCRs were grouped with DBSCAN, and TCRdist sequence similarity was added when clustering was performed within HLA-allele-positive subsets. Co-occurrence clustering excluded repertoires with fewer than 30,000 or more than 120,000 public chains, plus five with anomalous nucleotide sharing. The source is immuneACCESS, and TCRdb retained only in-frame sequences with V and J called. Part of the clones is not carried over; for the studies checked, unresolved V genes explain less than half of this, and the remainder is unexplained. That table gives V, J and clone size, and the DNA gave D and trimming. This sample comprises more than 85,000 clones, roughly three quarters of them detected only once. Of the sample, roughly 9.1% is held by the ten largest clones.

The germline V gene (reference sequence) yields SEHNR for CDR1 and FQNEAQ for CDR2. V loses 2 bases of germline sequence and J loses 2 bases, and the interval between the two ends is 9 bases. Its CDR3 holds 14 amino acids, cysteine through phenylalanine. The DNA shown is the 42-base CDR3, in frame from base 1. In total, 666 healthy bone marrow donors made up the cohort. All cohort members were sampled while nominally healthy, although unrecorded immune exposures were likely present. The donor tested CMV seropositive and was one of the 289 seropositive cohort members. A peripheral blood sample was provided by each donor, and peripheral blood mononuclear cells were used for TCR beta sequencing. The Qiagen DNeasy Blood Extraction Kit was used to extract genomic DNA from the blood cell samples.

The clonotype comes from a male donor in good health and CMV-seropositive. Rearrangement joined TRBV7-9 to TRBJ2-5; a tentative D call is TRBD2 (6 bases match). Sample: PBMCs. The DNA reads TGTGCCAGCAGCTTACCCCGGGAGCAAGAGACCCAGTACTTC. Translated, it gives CASSLPREQETQYF.